One sample yielded the 20 T cell receptor beta chains listed below, sequenced in a study of blood T cell repertoires in COVID-19. The protocol was immunoSEQ multiplex PCR, while the TCRdb copy is restricted to in-frame clones and leaves out a portion. The data hold about 150,000 clones, with roughly nine tenths observed a single time. The sequenced sample consisted of peripheral blood. Receptors were obtained from a woman in her 70s with acute or convalescent COVID-19.

The chain couples TRBV4-1 to TRBJ1-2; D possibly corresponds to TRBD1 (5 bases). Germline V gene sequence: CDR1 MGHRA, CDR2 YSYEKL. With 4 bases removed from V and 2 bases from J, the gap between germline ends came to 8 bases. This CDR3 spans 13 amino acids. The CDR3 DNA is TGCGCCAGCAGCCTTGACAGCAACTATGGCTACACCTTC. As protein: CASSLDSNYGYTF.

The chain uses TRBV5-5 and TRBJ1-2, with 9 positions matching TRBD1. With 0 bases clipped from V and 7 bases from J, the junction kept 7 bases outside the gene matches. Germline loops: CDR1 SGHKS, CDR2 YYEKEE (reference sequence). This CDR3 contains 15 residues. This CDR3 reads CASSLVGQGQGGYTF. The CDR3 region has the DNA TGTGCCAGCAGCTTGGTGGGACAGGGCCAGGGTGGCTACACCTTC.

The chain carries TRBV7-5 and TRBJ2-7; the D call in the table, TRBD2, was not verified against the DNA. TRBV7-5 constitutes a pseudogene. The CDR3 is made up of 15 amino acids. The CDR3: CARSSFLDRLPEEYV. The CDR3 nucleotides are TGTGCCAGAAGCTCGTTCCTAGACCGACTTCCCGAGGAGTACGTC.

The chain employs TRBV5-5 and TRBJ2-7; 12 bases fit TRBD2. Germline V gene sequence: CDR1 SGHKS, CDR2 YYEKEE (reference sequence). The CDR3 length is 18 residues. Trimming cost V 0 bases and J 6 bases; bases outside gene matches: 13. The CDR3 region has the DNA TGTGCCAGCAGCTTGGTAGGGCTAGCGGGGGGGCCAATCGCCGAGCAGTACGTC. Residues: CASSLVGLAGGPIAEQYV.

V and J are TRBV18 and TRBJ2-1; TRBD2 matches 13 bases. The CDR3 spans 15 residues. Germline V gene data show CDR1 as KGHSH and CDR2 as LQKENI. V gave up 1 base and J gave up 9 bases; unmatched junction bases: 3. CDR3 nucleotide sequence: TGTGCCAGCTCACCACAGACTAGCGGGGGGAGTGAGCAGTTCTTC. It translates to CASSPQTSGGSEQFF.

This clone was picked up a small number of times. J is TRBJ2-1 and V is TRBV3-1 (or the pseudogene TRBV3-2); 14 bases align to TRBD2. The J segment lost 0 bases and the V segment lost 4 bases, leaving 11 bases of the junction unmatched. The CDR3 is made up of 20 amino acids. Germline assignment: CDR1 LGHDT and CDR2 YNNKEL (reference sequence). The CDR3 sequence: CASSPRRLAGGLSSYNEQFF. CDR3 coding DNA: TGTGCCAGCAGCCCGAGAAGACTAGCGGGGGGGCTCAGCTCCTACAATGAGCAGTTCTTC.

V is TRBV5-1 and J is TRBJ1-1; 9 bases map to TRBD1. This CDR3 is 16 amino acids long. V lost 3 bases, J lost 4 bases, and 10 bases stayed unmatched. CDR1 is SGHRS, CDR2 YFSETQ, per germline. Written as DNA, the CDR3 is TGCGCCAGCAGCTCCCGGACAGGGGCGGGCCTCACTGAAGCTTTCTTT. The encoded protein is CASSSRTGAGLTEAFF.

V and J are TRBV2 and TRBJ2-4, with TRBD2 identical over 7 bases. The CDR3 consists of 18 residues. Germline V gene sequence: CDR1 SNHLY, CDR2 FYNNEI. V lost 2 bases, J lost 1 base, and 11 bases stayed unmatched. The CDR3 loop is CASSEPHPGGTAKNIQYF. CDR3 nucleotides: TGTGCCAGCAGTGAACCCCATCCCGGGGGGACGGCCAAAAACATTCAGTACTTC.

This clone has just one count. The chain has TRBV10-3 and TRBJ1-1; 9 bases line up with TRBD1. The CDR3 extends over 13 amino acids. The germline CDR1 and CDR2 sequences are ENHRY and SYGVKD. V shed 7 bases and J 1 base; nucleotides not matched to a gene: 1. The DNA for the CDR3 is TGTGCCATCAACAGGGGGCAGAACACTGAAGCTTTCTTT. This gives the protein CAINRGQNTEAFF.

The genes are TRBV5-4 and TRBJ2-3; 8 bases match TRBD2. This CDR3 is built from 13 residues. V lost 4 bases to trimming and J lost 10 bases; unmatched junction nucleotides: 8. Germline CDR1 reads SGHNT; CDR2 reads YYREEE (reference sequence). DNA for the CDR3: TGTGCCAGCAGCCCCTCGGGGGGGGACCCGCAGTATTTT. Translating gives CASSPSGGDPQYF.

The V and J genes are TRBV19 and TRBJ1-4; 8 bases agree with TRBD1. Trimming removed 5 bases from V and 8 bases from J; junction bases left unmatched: 10. The CDR3 extends over 15 amino acids. From germline, CDR1 is LNHDA and CDR2 SQIVND (reference sequence). CDR3 in amino acids: CASSSMDRVGEKLFF. For the CDR3, the DNA is TGTGCCAGTAGTTCCATGGACAGGGTTGGGGAAAAACTGTTTTTT.

This chain joins TRBV10-3 and TRBJ1-5, with TRBD1 identical over 10 bases. This CDR3 is 14 amino acids long. CDR1 and CDR2 from the germline V gene are ENHRY and SYGVKD. The ends lost 1 base at V and 7 bases at J; junction bases unmatched: 1. CDR3 sequence: CAISELGQGQPQHF. As DNA, the CDR3 is TGTGCCATCAGTGAGTTGGGACAGGGGCAGCCCCAGCATTTT.

The gene calls are TRBV13 and TRBJ1-1; D ambiguous. The CDR3 covers 11 residues. CDR1 and CDR2 from the germline V gene are PRHDT and FYEKMQ (reference sequence). The V end lost 5 bases, the J end lost 8 bases, and 9 bases lay between the germline ends. As DNA, the CDR3 is TGTGCCAGCAGCCTCAGGTGGGAAGCTTTCTTT. Amino acids: CASSLRWEAFF.

The CDR3 region is CASSLAQGAGYGYTF. DNA for the CDR3: TGTGCCAGCAGCTTAGCGCAGGGGGCAGGGTATGGCTACACCTTC. V gene TRBV7-8 combines with J gene TRBJ1-2; 8 bases line up with TRBD1. CDR3 length: 15 residues. Germline V lookup: CDR1 SGHVS, CDR2 FQNEAQ. The V segment lost 0 bases and the J segment 5 bases; nucleotides outside the gene matches: 5. The full variable domain, completed using reference TRBV7-8 and TRBJ1-2, is GAGVSQSPRYKVAKRGQDVALRCDPISGHVSLFWYQQALGQGPEFLTYFQNEAQLDKSGLPSDRFFAERPEGSVSTLKIQRTQQEDSAVYLCASSLAQGAGYGYTFGSGTRLTVV.

This sequence joins TRBV19 and TRBJ1-1, with 8 positions matching TRBD1. The germline V gene has CDR1 LNHDA and CDR2 SQIVND (reference sequence). V was pared by 6 bases and J by 1 base, with 16 bases of the junction left unmatched. The CDR3 contains 18 residues. The CDR3 DNA follows: TGTGCCAGTAGCCTCAAAAGGACAGGGCGTCCCAAGAACACTGAAGCTTTCTTT. Translated, it gives CASSLKRTGRPKNTEAFF.

About this clone: Other DNA sequences in the same sample also yield this CDR3. CDR3 bases: TGTGCCAGCAGTGAGGGGACATTGAACACTGAAGCTTTCTTT. It encodes CASSEGTLNTEAFF. The chain employs TRBV2 and TRBJ1-1; tentative D call: TRBD1 (6 bases). The CDR3 is 14 residues long. Trimming stripped 3 bases from V and 0 bases from J, with 8 bases between. Germline CDR1 and CDR2: SNHLY and FYNNEI.

This chain links TRBV5-1 with TRBJ2-2, with D unresolved. Germline CDR1 is SGHRS and CDR2 is YFSETQ. Trimming stripped 0 bases from V and 5 bases from J, with 11 bases between. This CDR3 spans 15 amino acids. The chain's CDR3 is CASSLEAGLTGELFF. The CDR3 DNA sequence: TGCGCCAGCAGCTTGGAGGCAGGATTAACCGGGGAGCTGTTTTTT.

This sequence joins TRBV27 and TRBJ2-1, with a weak D call TRBD1 (6 bases). CDR1 is MNHEY and CDR2 is SMNVEV in the germline V gene (reference sequence). V lost 0 bases to trimming and J lost 2 bases, with 8 bases between them. This CDR3 has 15 residues. This chain's CDR3 is CASSLSSGAYNEQFF. CDR3 coding DNA: TGTGCCAGCAGTTTATCTTCAGGGGCCTACAATGAGCAGTTCTTC.

The chain carries TRBV7-2 and TRBJ2-7; 11 bases map to TRBD1. This CDR3 comprises 13 residues. Germline CDR1 reads SGHTA; CDR2 reads FQGNSA. The ends lost 3 bases at V and 6 bases at J; junction bases unmatched: 1. The CDR3 DNA reads as TGTGCCAGCAGCTTGGACAGGGGGCGCGAGCAGTACTTC. Residues: CASSLDRGREQYF.

CDR3 sequence: CATSRGGMNTGELFF. The CDR3 DNA reads as TGTGCCACCAGCCGCGGGGGAATGAACACCGGGGAGCTGTTTTTT. The V gene is TRBV24-1, the J gene TRBJ2-2, with TRBD2 identical over 7 bases. The CDR3 runs 15 residues. J lost 1 base, V lost 7 bases, and 5 bases had no gene match. CDR1 is KGHDR and CDR2 is SFDVKD in the germline V gene.